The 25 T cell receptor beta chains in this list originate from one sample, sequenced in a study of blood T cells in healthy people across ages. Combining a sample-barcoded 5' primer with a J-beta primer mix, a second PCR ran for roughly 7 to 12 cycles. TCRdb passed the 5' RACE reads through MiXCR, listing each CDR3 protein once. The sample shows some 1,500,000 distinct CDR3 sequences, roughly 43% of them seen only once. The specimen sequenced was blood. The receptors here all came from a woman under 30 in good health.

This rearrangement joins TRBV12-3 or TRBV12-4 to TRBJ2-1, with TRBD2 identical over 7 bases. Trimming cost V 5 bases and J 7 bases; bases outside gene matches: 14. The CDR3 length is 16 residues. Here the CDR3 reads CASSPFLAEQGNEQFF. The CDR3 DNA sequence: TGTGCCAGCAGTCCGTTCCTAGCGGAGCAAGGGAATGAGCAGTTCTTC.

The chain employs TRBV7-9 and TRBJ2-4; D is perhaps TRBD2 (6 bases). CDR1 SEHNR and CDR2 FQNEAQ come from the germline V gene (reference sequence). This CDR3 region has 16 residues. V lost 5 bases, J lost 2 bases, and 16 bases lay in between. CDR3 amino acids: CASSGGTGRTKNIQYF. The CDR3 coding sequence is TGTGCCAGCAGCGGGGGGACGGGCCGGACCAAAAACATTCAGTACTTC.

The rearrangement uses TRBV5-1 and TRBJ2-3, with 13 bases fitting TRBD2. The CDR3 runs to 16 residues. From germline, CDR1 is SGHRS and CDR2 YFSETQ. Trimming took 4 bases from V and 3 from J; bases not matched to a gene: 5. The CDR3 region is CASSIRTSGGTDTQYF. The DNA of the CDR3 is TGCGCCAGCAGCATCAGGACTAGCGGGGGAACAGATACGCAGTATTTT.

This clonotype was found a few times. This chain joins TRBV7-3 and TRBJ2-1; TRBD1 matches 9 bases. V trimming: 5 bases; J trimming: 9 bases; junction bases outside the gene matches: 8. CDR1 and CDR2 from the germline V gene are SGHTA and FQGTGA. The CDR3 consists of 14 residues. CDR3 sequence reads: CASSTTGTGIEQFF. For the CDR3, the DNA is TGTGCCAGCAGCACCACCGGGACAGGGATTGAGCAGTTCTTC.

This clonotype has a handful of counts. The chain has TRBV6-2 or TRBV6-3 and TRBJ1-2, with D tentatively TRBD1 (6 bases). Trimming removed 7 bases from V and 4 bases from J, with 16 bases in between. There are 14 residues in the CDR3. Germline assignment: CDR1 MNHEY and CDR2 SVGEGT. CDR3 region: CASTLAGHLYGYTF. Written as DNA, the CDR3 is TGTGCCAGCACTCTGGCGGGACATCTCTATGGCTACACCTTC.

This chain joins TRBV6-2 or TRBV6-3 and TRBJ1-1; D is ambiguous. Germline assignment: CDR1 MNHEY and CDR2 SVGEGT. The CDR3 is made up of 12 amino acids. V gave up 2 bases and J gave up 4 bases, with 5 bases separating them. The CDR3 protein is CASSYRPTEAFF. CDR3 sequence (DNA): TGTGCCAGCAGTTACAGGCCCACTGAAGCTTTCTTT.

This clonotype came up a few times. CDR3 sequence: CASSQDGDSTYEQYF. The CDR3 region has the DNA TGCGCCAGCAGCCAAGATGGGGACAGTACCTACGAGCAGTACTTC. The V call is TRBV4-1, the J call TRBJ2-7; 7 positions agree with TRBD1. In germline, CDR1 is MGHRA, CDR2 YSYEKL. This CDR3 has 15 residues. Trimming removed 0 bases from V and 2 bases from J; junction bases left unmatched: 4.

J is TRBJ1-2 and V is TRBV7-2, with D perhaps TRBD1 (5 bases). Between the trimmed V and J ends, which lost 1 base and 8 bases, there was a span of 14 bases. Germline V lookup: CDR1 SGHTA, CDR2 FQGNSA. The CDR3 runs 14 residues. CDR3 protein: CASSLGGAARGYTF. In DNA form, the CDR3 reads TGTGCCAGCAGCTTAGGCGGGGCGGCGAGAGGCTACACCTTC.

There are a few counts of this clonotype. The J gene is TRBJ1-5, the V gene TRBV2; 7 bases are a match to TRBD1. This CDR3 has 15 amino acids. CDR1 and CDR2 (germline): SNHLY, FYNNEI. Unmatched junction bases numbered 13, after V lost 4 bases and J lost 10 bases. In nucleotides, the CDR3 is TGTGCCAGCAGTGCCCTCAACAGGGGCAGTCACCCCCAGCATTTT. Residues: CASSALNRGSHPQHF.

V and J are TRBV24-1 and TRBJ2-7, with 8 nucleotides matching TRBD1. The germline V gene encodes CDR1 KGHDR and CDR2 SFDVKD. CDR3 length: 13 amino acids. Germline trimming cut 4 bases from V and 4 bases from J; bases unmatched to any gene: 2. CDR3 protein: CATSEGQAYEQYF. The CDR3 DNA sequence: TGTGCCACCAGTGAGGGACAGGCTTACGAGCAGTACTTC.

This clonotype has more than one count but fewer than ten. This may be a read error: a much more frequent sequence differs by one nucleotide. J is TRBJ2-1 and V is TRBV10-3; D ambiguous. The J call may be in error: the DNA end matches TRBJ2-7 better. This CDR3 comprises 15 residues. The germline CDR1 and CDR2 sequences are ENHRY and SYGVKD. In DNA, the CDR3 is TGTGCCATCAGTGAGAAGGGCGATGCCTACAATGAGCAGTACTTC. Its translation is CAISEKGDAYNEQYF.

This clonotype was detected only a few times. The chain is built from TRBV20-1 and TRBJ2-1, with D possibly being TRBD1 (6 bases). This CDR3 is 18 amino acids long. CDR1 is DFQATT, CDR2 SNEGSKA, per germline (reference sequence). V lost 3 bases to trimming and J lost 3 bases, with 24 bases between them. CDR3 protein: CSARDQRLGAVSYNEQFF. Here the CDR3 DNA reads TGCAGTGCTAGGGATCAGAGACTGGGGGCTGTAAGCTACAATGAGCAGTTCTTC.

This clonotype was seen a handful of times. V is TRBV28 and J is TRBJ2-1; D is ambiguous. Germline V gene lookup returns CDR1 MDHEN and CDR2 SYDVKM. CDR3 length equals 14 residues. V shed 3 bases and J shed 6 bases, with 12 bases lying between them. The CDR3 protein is CASSFLSEPNEQFF. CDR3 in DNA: TGTGCCAGCAGTTTTCTATCGGAGCCCAATGAGCAGTTCTTC.

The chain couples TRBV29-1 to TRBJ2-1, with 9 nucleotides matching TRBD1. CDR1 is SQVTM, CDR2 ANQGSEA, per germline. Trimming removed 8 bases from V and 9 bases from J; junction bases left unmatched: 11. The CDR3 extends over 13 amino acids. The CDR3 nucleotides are TGCAGCTTCTTCGGACAGGGGATAACTGAGCAGTTCTTC. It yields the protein CSFFGQGITEQFF.

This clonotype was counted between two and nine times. Written as DNA, the CDR3 is TGTGCCAGCAGCCAAGGGACGGGCGAGCAGTACTTC. Translated, it gives CASSQGTGEQYF. V and J are TRBV3-1 and TRBJ2-7, with D uncertain. The CDR3 length is 12 residues. The V end lost 1 base, the J end lost 6 bases, and 7 bases lay between the germline ends. CDR1 is LGHDT and CDR2 is YNNKEL in the germline V gene (reference sequence).

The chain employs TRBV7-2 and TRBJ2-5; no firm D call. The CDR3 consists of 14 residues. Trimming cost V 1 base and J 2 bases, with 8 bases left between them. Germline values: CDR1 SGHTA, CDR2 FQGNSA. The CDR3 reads CASSLESFQETQYF. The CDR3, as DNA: TGTGCCAGCAGCTTAGAGTCCTTTCAAGAGACCCAGTACTTC.

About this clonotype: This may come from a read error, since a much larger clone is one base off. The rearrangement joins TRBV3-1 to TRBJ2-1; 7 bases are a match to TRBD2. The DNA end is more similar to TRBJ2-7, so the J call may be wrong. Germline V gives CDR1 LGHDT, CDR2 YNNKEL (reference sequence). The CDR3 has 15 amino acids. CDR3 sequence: CASSQAGTTYNEQYF. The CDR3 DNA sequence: TGTGCCAGCAGCCAAGCAGGGACTACCTACAATGAGCAGTACTTC.

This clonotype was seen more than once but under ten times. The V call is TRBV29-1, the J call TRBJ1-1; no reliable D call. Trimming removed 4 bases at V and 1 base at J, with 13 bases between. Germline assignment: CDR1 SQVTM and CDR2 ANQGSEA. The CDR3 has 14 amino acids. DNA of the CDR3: TGCAGCGTTGTTTTACGGATTCAGAACACTGAAGCTTTCTTT. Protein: CSVVLRIQNTEAFF. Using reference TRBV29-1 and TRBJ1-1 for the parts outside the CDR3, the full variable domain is SAVISQKPSRDICQRGTSLTIQCQVDSQVTMMFWYRQQPGQSLTLIATANQGSEATYESGFVIDKFPISRPNLTFSTLTVSNMSPEDSSIYLCSVVLRIQNTEAFFGQGTRLTVV.

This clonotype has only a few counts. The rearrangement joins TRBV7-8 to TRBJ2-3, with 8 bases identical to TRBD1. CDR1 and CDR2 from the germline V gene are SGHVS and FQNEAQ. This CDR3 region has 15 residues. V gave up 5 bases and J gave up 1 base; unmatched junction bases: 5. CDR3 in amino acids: CASSPRTGRTDTQYF. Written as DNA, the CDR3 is TGTGCCAGCAGCCCTCGGACAGGGCGCACAGATACGCAGTATTTT.

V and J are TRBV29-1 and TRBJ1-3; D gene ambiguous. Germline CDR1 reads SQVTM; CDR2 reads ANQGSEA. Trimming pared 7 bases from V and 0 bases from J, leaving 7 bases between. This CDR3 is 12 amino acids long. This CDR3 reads CSARVSGNTIYF. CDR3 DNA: TGCAGCGCAAGAGTCTCTGGAAACACCATATATTTT.

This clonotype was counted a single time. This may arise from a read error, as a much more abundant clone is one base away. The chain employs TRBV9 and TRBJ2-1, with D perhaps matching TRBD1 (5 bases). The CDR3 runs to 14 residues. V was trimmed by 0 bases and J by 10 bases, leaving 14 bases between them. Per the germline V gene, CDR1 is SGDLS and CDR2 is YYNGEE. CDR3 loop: CASSVGDSSYEQFF. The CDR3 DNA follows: TGTGCCAGCAGCGTAGGCGACAGCTCCTACGAGCAGTTCTTC.

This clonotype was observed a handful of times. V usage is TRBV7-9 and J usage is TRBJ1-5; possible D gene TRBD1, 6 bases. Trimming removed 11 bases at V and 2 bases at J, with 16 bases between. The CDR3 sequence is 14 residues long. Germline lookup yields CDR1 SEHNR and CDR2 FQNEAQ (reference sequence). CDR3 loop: CAGSGAFGNQPQHF. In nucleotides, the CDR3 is TGTGCCGGTTCGGGGGCGTTTGGCAATCAGCCCCAGCATTTT.

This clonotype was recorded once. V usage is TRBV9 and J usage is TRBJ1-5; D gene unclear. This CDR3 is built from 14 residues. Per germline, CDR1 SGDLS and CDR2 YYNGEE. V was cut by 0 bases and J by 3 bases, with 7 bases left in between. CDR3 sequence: CASSVGLNNQPQHF. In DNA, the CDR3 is TGTGCCAGCAGCGTAGGGCTAAACAATCAGCCCCAGCATTTT.

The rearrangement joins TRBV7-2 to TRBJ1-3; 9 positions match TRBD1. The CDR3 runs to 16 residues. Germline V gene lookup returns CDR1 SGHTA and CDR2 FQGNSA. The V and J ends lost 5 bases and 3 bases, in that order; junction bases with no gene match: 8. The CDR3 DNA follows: TGTGCCAGCAGCACAACCGGGACAGGGTATGGAAACACCATATATTTT. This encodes CASSTTGTGYGNTIYF. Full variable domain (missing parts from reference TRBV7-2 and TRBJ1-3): GAGVSQSPSNKVTEKGKDVELRCDPISGHTALYWYRQSLGQGLEFLIYFQGNSAPDKSGLPSDRFSAERTGGSVSTLTIQRTQQEDSAVYLCASSTTGTGYGNTIYFGEGSWLTVV.

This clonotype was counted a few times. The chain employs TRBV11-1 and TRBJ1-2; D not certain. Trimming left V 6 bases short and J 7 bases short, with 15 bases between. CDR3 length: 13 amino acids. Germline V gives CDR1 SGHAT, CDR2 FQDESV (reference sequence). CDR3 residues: CASSLDGVFGYTF. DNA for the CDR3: TGTGCCAGCAGTTTGGACGGGGTCTTTGGCTACACCTTC.